One and the same sample provided the 27 T cell receptor beta chains below, sequenced in a study of OX40 agonist ivuxolimab in advanced cancers. The method was immunoSEQ multiplex PCR; TCRdb's version includes in-frame clones alone and lacks a portion of them. This sample carries 60,000 to 75,000 clones, around 85% of them seen once, and the ten largest clones take 5.5% to 7%. This specimen consisted of CD4+ or CD8+ T cells sorted from blood, obtained in a trial of the OX40 agonist ivuxolimab. The receptors shown here come from an adult with an advanced solid tumor such as melanoma, head and neck, liver or kidney cancer.

This clone was seen a few times. The chain carries TRBV27 and TRBJ2-1; D remains ambiguous. Looked up from germline, CDR1 is MNHEY and CDR2 is SMNVEV (reference sequence). The V end lost 3 bases, the J end lost 4 bases, and 19 bases lay between the germline ends. This CDR3 is built from 17 residues. CDR3 nucleotides: TGTGCCAGCAGTTTCCGTGGCACAGCTAACTCATACAATGAGCAGTTCTTC. The encoded protein is CASSFRGTANSYNEQFF.

The gene calls are TRBV10-3 and TRBJ1-1, with D possibly TRBD1 on 5 matching bases. This CDR3 has 12 amino acids. Trimming took 8 bases from V and 4 from J, leaving 11 bases between them. Germline V gives CDR1 ENHRY, CDR2 SYGVKD. The CDR3 DNA reads as TGTGCCATCGGGGCCTCGGCCACTGAAGCTTTCTTT. It yields the protein CAIGASATEAFF.

V gene TRBV7-2 combines with J gene TRBJ2-7; maybe TRBD1 (6 bases). V dropped 1 base and J dropped 3 bases, with 10 bases sitting between them. The CDR3 has 14 residues. Germline CDR1 reads SGHTA; CDR2 reads FQGNSA. CDR3 residues: CASSLGTAGYEQYF. CDR3 sequence (DNA): TGTGCCAGCAGCTTAGGGACAGCAGGCTACGAGCAGTACTTC. Based on the CDR3 plus reference TRBV7-2 and TRBJ2-7, the full variable domain is GAGVSQSPSNKVTEKGKDVELRCDPISGHTALYWYRQSLGQGLEFLIYFQGNSAPDKSGLPSDRFSAERTGGSVSTLTIQRTQQEDSAVYLCASSLGTAGYEQYFGPGTRLTVT.

This chain links TRBV19 with TRBJ2-4, with 8 positions matching TRBD1. Germline V CDR1 and CDR2: LNHDA, SQIVND (reference sequence). The V and J ends lost 3 bases and 2 bases, in that order; junction bases with no gene match: 3. The length of the CDR3 is 15 residues. The CDR3 nucleotides are TGTGCCAGTAGTATCGACAGGGGCCCCAAAAACATTCAGTACTTC. Protein sequence: CASSIDRGPKNIQYF. Variable domain in full (rest from reference TRBV19 and TRBJ2-4): DGGITQSPKYLFRKEGQNVTLSCEQNLNHDAMYWYRQDPGQGLRLIYYSQIVNDFQKGDIAEGYSVSREKKESFPLTVTSAQKNPTAFYLCASSIDRGPKNIQYFGAGTRLSVL.

The genes are TRBV10-1 and TRBJ1-6, with a weak D call TRBD1 (6 bases). V was cut by 8 bases and J by 6 bases, with 23 bases left in between. The CDR3 length is 17 residues. Germline V gene lookup returns CDR1 WNHNN and CDR2 SYGVQD (reference sequence). The CDR3 sequence is CASATPGVPLCNSPLHF. CDR3 sequence (DNA): TGCGCCAGCGCGACACCAGGGGTCCCCCTATGTAATTCACCCCTCCACTTT.

The genes are TRBV29-1 and TRBJ2-3; D is ambiguous. The ends were cut back, 1 base at V and 3 bases at J, with 11 bases in the middle. The CDR3 loop spans 14 amino acids. Germline CDR1 is SQVTM and CDR2 is ANQGSEA. CDR3 coding DNA: TGCAGCGTTGAAGTGGTGCAGCAAACAGATACGCAGTATTTT. Translation gives CSVEVVQQTDTQYF.

V and J are TRBV11-3 and TRBJ2-5; D unresolved. The CDR3 is 12 amino acids. The germline gives CDR1 SGHNT, CDR2 YENEEA. The V end was cut by 5 bases, the J end by 5 bases, with 9 bases between. Here the CDR3 reads CASSPGWETQYF. The CDR3 coding sequence is TGTGCCAGCAGCCCGGGCTGGGAGACCCAGTACTTC.

V is TRBV5-1 and J is TRBJ1-3; D is uncertain. The CDR3 length is 16 residues. Germline CDR1 and CDR2: SGHRS and YFSETQ. V was clipped by 5 bases and J by 0 bases, with 15 bases between them. Written as DNA, the CDR3 is TGCGCCAGCAGTCCGGAAGGCCCTTTCTCTGGAAACACCATATATTTT. Translated: CASSPEGPFSGNTIYF.

DNA of the CDR3: TGTGCCAGCAGTGTGGGGTACACAGATACGCAGTATTTT. This translates into CASSVGYTDTQYF. The gene calls are TRBV25-1 and TRBJ2-3; D not resolved. The germline V gene has CDR1 MGHDK and CDR2 SYGVNS. The CDR3 contains 13 residues. V shed 4 bases and J shed 2 bases, with 7 bases lying between them.

Of note for this clone: A junction boundary mismatches the germline segment, possibly from a read error. The genes are TRBV6-5 and TRBJ2-3; D is unresolved. CDR1 is MNHEY and CDR2 is SVGAGI in the germline V gene. The CDR3 runs to 15 residues. In DNA, the CDR3 is TGTGCCAGCAGCTCCGGGCTCTCCGCCACACATACGCAGTATTTT. It is translated as CASSSGLSATHTQYF.

The rearrangement joins TRBV5-4 to TRBJ2-2, with 13 bases fitting TRBD2. V was pared by 4 bases and J by 4 bases, with 4 bases of the junction left unmatched. Per germline, CDR1 SGHNT and CDR2 YYREEE (reference sequence). This CDR3 is 16 amino acids long. The CDR3 region is CASSPGLAGITGELFF. CDR3 coding DNA: TGTGCCAGCAGCCCGGGACTAGCGGGGATCACCGGGGAGCTGTTTTTT.

This clone showed up just once. V and J are TRBV6-6 and TRBJ1-2, with D tentatively TRBD1 (5 bases). The CDR3 runs to 16 residues. The germline V gene has CDR1 MNHNY and CDR2 SVGAGI (reference sequence). Deletions cut 2 bases from V and 6 bases from J, with 19 bases between. CDR3 residues: CASSYEHRRGKDGYTF. The CDR3 DNA reads TGTGCCAGCAGTTACGAACATCGCCGGGGGAAGGATGGCTACACCTTC.

The sample holds one count of this clone. The chain is built from TRBV9 and TRBJ2-2; D may be TRBD2 (5 bases). V lost 0 bases and J lost 5, with 8 bases in between. The CDR3 runs to 14 residues. Germline V gives CDR1 SGDLS, CDR2 YYNGEE. CDR3 nucleotides: TGTGCCAGCAGCGTAGACGGGGTTACCGGGGAGCTGTTTTTT. It encodes CASSVDGVTGELFF.

This chain's CDR3 is CSVPGRIVNEQFF. DNA of the CDR3: TGCAGCGTTCCGGGGCGTATTGTCAATGAGCAGTTCTTC. The chain links TRBV29-1 to TRBJ2-1; the D call may be TRBD1 or TRBD2 (5 bases each). Per germline, CDR1 SQVTM and CDR2 ANQGSEA. CDR3 length equals 13 residues. V lost 5 bases and J 6 bases, leaving 14 bases between the germline ends.

This clone was detected a few times. The V gene is TRBV4-3, the J gene TRBJ2-7; maybe TRBD2 (7 bases). Trimming stripped 1 base from V and 3 bases from J, with 13 bases between. The CDR3 runs to 15 residues. Germline CDR1 LGHNA, CDR2 YSLEER. CDR3 nucleotides: TGCGCCAGCAGCCAAGCGTGGGGGGGCGGCTACGAGCAGTACTTC. Protein sequence: CASSQAWGGGYEQYF.

The chain combines TRBV5-6 with TRBJ2-6; D is undetermined. CDR1 and CDR2 (germline): SGHDT, YYEEEE. V gave up 2 bases and J gave up 4 bases, with 10 bases separating them. This CDR3 region has 15 residues. CDR3 sequence (DNA): TGTGCCAGCAGCTTTGTGAAGGCCGGGGCCAACGTCCTGACTTTC. Encoded protein: CASSFVKAGANVLTF. Full variable domain (rest looked up from reference TRBV5-6 and TRBJ2-6): DAGVTQSPTHLIKTRGQQVTLRCSPKSGHDTVSWYQQALGQGPQFIFQYYEEEERQRGNFPDRFSGHQFPNYSSELNVNALLLGDSALYLCASSFVKAGANVLTFGAGSRLTVL.

The V gene is TRBV5-8, the J gene TRBJ1-4, with 7 bases that match TRBD1. Per germline, CDR1 SGHTS and CDR2 YDEGEE. V gave up 3 bases and J gave up 2 bases; unmatched junction bases: 10. The CDR3 extends over 17 amino acids. The CDR3 spells CASSWGGQSLTNEKLFF. CDR3 in DNA: TGTGCCAGCAGCTGGGGGGGACAGTCACTGACTAATGAAAAACTGTTTTTT.

CDR3 residues: CSGFSSGGQETQYF. The CDR3 DNA sequence: TGCAGCGGGTTTTCTAGCGGGGGTCAGGAGACCCAGTACTTC. The rearrangement links TRBV29-1 to TRBJ2-5; 10 nucleotides match TRBD2. CDR1 and CDR2 from the germline V gene are SQVTM and ANQGSEA. The CDR3 contains 14 residues. V lost 7 bases, J lost 5 bases, and 10 bases stayed unmatched.

The chain has TRBV5-6 and TRBJ2-5; 11 nucleotides agree with TRBD1. The J call may not be correct, given that the DNA end is closer to TRBJ2-7. The CDR3 has 14 residues. Germline loops: CDR1 SGHDT, CDR2 YYEEEE. The CDR3 region is CASSRDRGAYEQYF. The CDR3 coding sequence is TGTGCCAGCAGTCGGGACAGGGGGGCCTACGAGCAGTACTTC.

The chain recombines TRBV6-5 with TRBJ1-1, with a tentative D call TRBD1 (6 bases). The CDR3 is 13 amino acids. V was clipped by 6 bases and J by 1 base, with 9 bases between them. Germline V gene sequence: CDR1 MNHEY, CDR2 SVGAGI. The CDR3 nucleotides are TGTGCCAGCAGGACAGGCGCGAACACTGAAGCTTTCTTT. It translates to CASRTGANTEAFF.

The chain employs TRBV19 and TRBJ2-3; weak D call: TRBD1 (6 bases). Trimming took 6 bases from V and 6 from J, leaving 40 bases between them. Germline V CDR1 and CDR2: LNHDA, SQIVND (reference sequence). The CDR3 spans 22 residues. This CDR3 reads CASSPVGRGEAPPTGAWDTQYF. In DNA, the CDR3 is TGTGCCAGTAGCCCCGTCGGCAGGGGCGAGGCCCCCCCCACCGGGGCATGGGATACGCAGTATTTT.

The chain links TRBV9 to TRBJ2-7, with 7 bases matching TRBD2. The junction had 10 bases not matched to a gene; V was cut back by 3 bases and J by 4 bases. The CDR3 has 15 amino acids. Germline loops: CDR1 SGDLS, CDR2 YYNGEE. The CDR3 DNA sequence: TGTGCCAGCAGCGAGGCGGGGGACGTGCGTTACGAGCAGTACTTC. Residues: CASSEAGDVRYEQYF.

The genes are TRBV29-1 and TRBJ2-5, with D unclear. Trimming took 3 bases from V and 1 from J, leaving 6 bases between them. This CDR3 contains 12 residues. Germline assignment: CDR1 SQVTM and CDR2 ANQGSEA. The DNA of the CDR3 is TGCAGCGTTGACAGGACCCAAGAGACCCAGTACTTC. Translating gives CSVDRTQETQYF.

The rearrangement uses TRBV19 and TRBJ1-2; 7 nucleotides agree with TRBD1. Germline CDR1 and CDR2: LNHDA and SQIVND (reference sequence). The CDR3 is 16 residues long. J gave up 0 bases and V 6 bases, and 10 bases lay outside the gene matches. The CDR3 DNA reads as TGTGCCAGTAGGACTAGACAGGGCGGGACTAACTATGGCTACACCTTC. Its translation is CASRTRQGGTNYGYTF.

The chain uses TRBV7-8 and TRBJ1-5; 7 bases fit TRBD1. Germline lookup yields CDR1 SGHVS and CDR2 FQNEAQ. This CDR3 spans 14 amino acids. V lost 3 bases to trimming and J lost 3 bases; unmatched junction nucleotides: 2. The chain's CDR3 is CASSLTGNNQPQHF. The DNA of the CDR3 is TGTGCCAGCAGCTTGACAGGGAACAATCAGCCCCAGCATTTT.

The gene calls are TRBV4-2 and TRBJ2-7, with 7 nucleotides matching TRBD2. The CDR3 length is 15 residues. CDR1 and CDR2 from the germline V gene are LGHNA and YNFKEQ. Trimming cost V 0 bases and J 4 bases; bases outside gene matches: 6. CDR3 sequence reads: CASSQEEQGGYEQYF. Here the CDR3 DNA reads TGTGCCAGCAGCCAAGAGGAGCAGGGAGGGTACGAGCAGTACTTC.

This chain links TRBV14 with TRBJ2-7; D gene ambiguous. V shed 4 bases and J shed 1 base, with 11 bases lying between them. The CDR3 sequence is 14 residues long. Germline-derived CDR1 and CDR2 are SGHDN and FVKESK. CDR3 region: CASSPAGVSYEQYF. In DNA, the CDR3 is TGTGCCAGCAGCCCCGCTGGGGTATCCTACGAGCAGTACTTC.